The following is a TCR beta chain sequence with its context. The specificity of this receptor is unknown. One base away there is no much larger clone; base qualities are not given. To sequence the TCRbeta CDR3 region, genomic DNA was isolated from the sorted cells. The immunoSEQ Assay was used to sequence the TCRbeta CDR3 regions. TCRdb stores this immuneACCESS table with in-frame sequences only. Part of the clones is absent; in the studies checked, under half of the shortfall reflects unresolved V genes, and no reason is known for the rest. The sample has tens of thousands of clones on record, about nine tenths of them singletons. Approximately 1.1% of the sample goes to the ten largest clones. Patients with autoimmune disease history or receiving systemic immunosuppression were excluded from the trial. Peripheral blood for TCR sequencing was collected from all dose cohorts at baseline, on cycle 4 day 1, and on cycle 7 day 1. Samples were obtained from an open-label, multicenter, first-in-human phase I dose-escalation trial of ivuxolimab. Adults with locally advanced or metastatic head and neck squamous cell, hepatocellular, melanoma or renal cell carcinoma were enrolled in the trial. Before TCR sequencing, CD4+ and CD8+ T cells were separately sorted from peripheral blood.

This sample was included in a study of OX40 agonist ivuxolimab in advanced cancers. With respect to the entire study: The costimulatory receptor OX40 (CD134) was targeted by ivuxolimab, a fully human IgG2 agonistic monoclonal antibody. The dose-escalation cohort was almost 85% male with a mean age of about 65 years, ranging from about 20 to 85. Intravenous ivuxolimab was administered to patients every 2 weeks at six dose levels: 0.01, 0.1, 0.3, 1.5, 3 and 10 mg/kg. Three dose-escalation patients achieved partial responses, one with hepatocellular carcinoma and two with cutaneous melanoma. The paper describes the monotherapy dose-escalation part (N of about 50 patients) of the phase I trial of ivuxolimab. Peripheral TCRbeta sequencing aimed to test whether ivuxolimab altered TCR sequence diversity and caused clonal T-cell expansion. Of the roughly 54 dose-escalation patients, hepatocellular carcinoma was present in around 19, melanoma in approximately 15, renal cell carcinoma in 9 and head and neck cancer in 9. Prior anti-PD-1, anti-PD-L1 or anti-CTLA-4 therapy was permitted, and checkpoint inhibitors had been received by less than 45% of dose-escalation patients. What the authors observed across the whole study: At doses of 0.1 to 3.0 mg/kg, clonal expansion of both CD4+ and CD8+ T cells in blood was seen between baseline and week 6. In the 0.1-3.0 mg/kg groups, partial responders were among the patients with the lowest normalized peripheral clonal expansion, particularly in CD8+ T cells. Low levels of normalized T-cell clonal expansion were also shown by some nonresponding patients. Antigen specificity was not determined for the clonally expanded peripheral T cells. On average, CD8+ T cells showed more expanded clones than CD4+ T cells after ivuxolimab.

The CDR3 sequence holds 12 residues, the cysteine and phenylalanine included. CDR3 DNA only is kept here, 36 bases in frame from base 1. Looking up the germline V gene yields CDR1 SNHLY and CDR2 FYNNEI. Relative to germline, V is 6 bases shorter and J is 7 bases shorter, with 9 bases between their ends. The source material was CD4+ or CD8+ T cells sorted from blood, sampled in a trial of the OX40 agonist ivuxolimab. The clonotype was recovered from an adult with an advanced solid tumor such as melanoma, head and neck, liver or kidney cancer. The sequence is built from TRBV2 and TRBJ2-2; the D gene identity is not certain. The DNA is as follows: TGTGCCAGCAGCCTCGAAGGCGGGGAGCTGTTTTTT. Translation gives CASSLEGGELFF.